This note documents a single T cell receptor beta chain sequence. The antigen remains unidentified. Relative to the germline gene, one junction end is altered; a read error may explain this. The library came from three nested PCR rounds adapted from ARM-PCR protocols. TCRdb analysed the multiplex PCR reads with MiXCR anew, one entry per CDR3 protein. The table has about 200,000 distinct CDR3 sequences, less than 80% seen once. This record comes from a study of tumor and adjacent non-tumor tissue in lung cancer. As for the study in general: The cohort had 12 to 13 adenocarcinoma, 2 squamous cell and 1 small cell patients. Patients were aged about 30 to 80, 9 to 10 men and about five women, stage I to III.

Germline V gives CDR1 DFQATT, CDR2 SNEGSKA (reference sequence). CDR3 length equals 18 residues. No cell sorting was done before RNA was extracted from the tissue. Donors were chemotherapy-naive, newly diagnosed lung cancer surgical patients in China, August–late 2014. Study-wide points: Top 100 clones took a larger repertoire share in normal lung.

Sequenced sample: lung tumor tissue. This receptor was obtained from a man aged 60-69 years with non-small cell lung cancer. This chain joins TRBV20-1 and TRBJ2-6; 7 bases are a match to TRBD1. As DNA, the CDR3 is TGCAGTGCCCCTTTGGGAACGCAGGGGGTGCGAGTGGCCAACGTTCTGACTTTC. Translation gives CSAPLGTQGVRVANVLTF.